Listed here are 21 T cell receptor beta chains from one sample, sequenced in a study of blood T cell repertoires in COVID-19. Data came from immunoSEQ multiplex PCR; TCRdb stores just in-frame clones and leaves some out. The sample carries 85,000 to 130,000 clones, 80% to 90% recorded once. Specimen: peripheral blood. All receptors come from a man aged 55 to 70 with acute or convalescent COVID-19.

CDR3 amino acids: CASATGAYQETQYF. In DNA, the CDR3 is TGTGCCAGCGCGACAGGGGCGTACCAAGAGACCCAGTACTTC. The chain couples TRBV28 to TRBJ2-5; 8 bases are a match to TRBD1. Losses at the gene ends were 8 bases for V and 0 bases for J; bases not matched to a gene: 5. This CDR3 contains 14 residues. The germline V gene has CDR1 MDHEN and CDR2 SYDVKM.

The genes are TRBV19 and TRBJ2-3; the D gene is possibly TRBD1 (7 bases). The V and J ends lost 2 bases and 6 bases respectively, with 18 bases between them. The CDR3 contains 16 residues. Germline V lookup: CDR1 LNHDA, CDR2 SQIVND (reference sequence). This CDR3 reads CASSILSGGGRDTQYF. The CDR3, as DNA: TGTGCCAGTAGTATACTGTCAGGGGGAGGTAGGGATACGCAGTATTTT.

The chain links TRBV19 to TRBJ1-4; tentative D call: TRBD1 (5 bases). The CDR3 runs 17 residues. Germline-derived CDR1 and CDR2 are LNHDA and SQIVND (reference sequence). The V gene lost 3 bases and the J gene lost 0 bases, with 14 bases spanning the gap. The chain's CDR3 is CASSMVGANPTNEKLFF. The DNA of the CDR3 is TGTGCCAGTAGTATGGTAGGGGCCAATCCAACTAATGAAAAACTGTTTTTT.

The rearrangement uses TRBV19 and TRBJ1-5; 7 positions match TRBD1. Trimming at V came to 6 bases and at J to 4 bases, leaving 9 bases not matched to a gene. Germline V gene sequence: CDR1 LNHDA, CDR2 SQIVND (reference sequence). The CDR3 is 15 amino acids. CDR3 residues: CASSLDRSLNQPQHF. CDR3 coding DNA: TGTGCCAGTAGCTTGGACAGGTCTTTAAATCAGCCCCAGCATTTT.

The chain links TRBV7-9 to TRBJ2-7, with 8 bases that match TRBD2. Germline V gene sequence: CDR1 SEHNR, CDR2 FQNEAQ (reference sequence). The ends lost 3 bases at V and 5 bases at J; junction bases unmatched: 9. The CDR3 loop spans 15 amino acids. CDR3 DNA: TGTGCCAGCAGCTTCCCGGGACTAGAATCCAACGAGCAGTACTTC. It codes for CASSFPGLESNEQYF.

This CDR3 is CASSSPDRSPEGYTF. In nucleotides, the CDR3 is TGTGCCAGCAGCTCCCCGGACAGATCTCCTGAAGGCTACACCTTC. The chain combines TRBV7-3 with TRBJ1-2, with a weak D call TRBD1 (6 bases). Germline CDR1 reads SGHTA; CDR2 reads FQGTGA. The CDR3 length is 15 residues. Between the trimmed V and J ends, which lost 4 bases and 8 bases, there was a span of 20 bases.

V usage is TRBV5-1 and J usage is TRBJ1-4, with D maybe TRBD1 (6 bases). Germline V lookup: CDR1 SGHRS, CDR2 YFSETQ. Trimming shortened V by 3 bases and J by 8 bases, and 14 bases separated the two germline ends. This CDR3 spans 14 amino acids. The CDR3 region is CASSSQGSLEKLFF. The CDR3 DNA follows: TGCGCCAGCAGCTCACAGGGTTCGCTAGAAAAACTGTTTTTT.

The chain recombines TRBV7-3 with TRBJ2-7; 9 bases align to TRBD1. From germline, CDR1 is SGHTA and CDR2 FQGTGA. This CDR3 spans 15 amino acids. The V and J ends lost 4 bases and 3 bases, in that order; junction bases with no gene match: 7. Here the CDR3 DNA reads TGTGCCAGCAGCTCCAGCGGGACAGGGAACTACGAGCAGTACTTC. It codes for CASSSSGTGNYEQYF.

This chain connects TRBV6-1 to TRBJ1-3; no clear D. The CDR3 has 16 amino acids. Germline CDR1 is MNHNS and CDR2 is SASEGT. V was cut by 3 bases and J by 0 bases, with 12 bases left in between. CDR3 amino acids: CASSDPTGNSGNTIYF. The CDR3 coding sequence is TGTGCCAGCAGTGATCCGACGGGAAACTCTGGAAACACCATATATTTT.

The chain combines TRBV4-1 with TRBJ1-4; tentative D call: TRBD1 (5 bases). CDR1 is MGHRA, CDR2 YSYEKL, per germline. V was clipped by 4 bases and J by 5 bases, with 17 bases between them. CDR3 size: 16 residues. CDR3 nucleotides: TGCGCCAGCAGCCTAACTGAAGTGACAGTAAATGAAAAACTGTTTTTT. This sequence encodes CASSLTEVTVNEKLFF.

The chain couples TRBV7-3 to TRBJ2-1; TRBD2 agrees at 8 bases. The CDR3 runs 16 residues. Looked up from germline, CDR1 is SGHTA and CDR2 is FQGTGA. The V gene end was trimmed by 1 base and the J gene end by 3 bases; junction bases not matched to a gene: 5. CDR3 sequence: CASSLNPAGVYNEQFF. The DNA for the CDR3 is TGTGCCAGCAGCTTAAACCCAGCGGGGGTCTACAATGAGCAGTTCTTC.

This clone was recorded once. The chain links TRBV13 to TRBJ2-7; 7 positions agree with TRBD1. The V and J ends lost 5 bases and 2 bases, in that order; junction bases with no gene match: 6. The CDR3 has 14 residues. Germline CDR1 PRHDT, CDR2 FYEKMQ (reference sequence). CDR3 protein: CASSTRQGTYEQYF. The CDR3 bases are TGTGCCAGCAGCACCCGACAGGGCACCTACGAGCAGTACTTC.

The chain recombines TRBV2 with TRBJ2-7; TRBD1 is a possible D gene (5 bases). The germline V and J ends were trimmed by 3 bases and 3 bases, with 15 bases remaining between them. Germline loops: CDR1 SNHLY, CDR2 FYNNEI. CDR3 length: 15 amino acids. CDR3 sequence: CASSEGPPPIYEQYF. The CDR3 DNA reads as TGTGCCAGCAGTGAGGGGCCACCCCCAATCTACGAGCAGTACTTC.

This chain uses TRBV6-4 with TRBJ1-1; maybe TRBD1 (6 bases). The length of the CDR3 is 15 residues. Germline CDR1 is MRHNA and CDR2 is SNTAGT. V lost 6 bases and J lost 0, with 14 bases in between. The CDR3 loop reads CASSKTGGMNTEAFF. The CDR3 DNA sequence: TGTGCCAGCAGCAAGACAGGCGGTATGAACACTGAAGCTTTCTTT.

The genes are TRBV19 and TRBJ2-7; a weak D match, TRBD1 (6 bases). Germline V gives CDR1 LNHDA, CDR2 SQIVND (reference sequence). This CDR3 has 15 residues. With 4 bases removed from V and 0 bases from J, the gap between germline ends came to 13 bases. This CDR3 reads CASSRDTLSSYEQYF. The CDR3 bases are TGTGCCAGTAGTAGGGACACCCTCAGCTCCTACGAGCAGTACTTC.

This clone appeared a single time. The chain is built from TRBV27 and TRBJ2-5, with 9 bases lining up with TRBD1. Germline V lookup: CDR1 MNHEY, CDR2 SMNVEV (reference sequence). The CDR3 totals 16 residues. After removal of 1 base from V and 2 bases from J, the junction contained 5 bases not matched to a gene. CDR3 protein: CASSLYRDRVQETQYF. The CDR3 coding sequence is TGTGCCAGCAGTTTATACCGGGACAGGGTACAAGAGACCCAGTACTTC.

This clone was observed a single time. This rearrangement joins TRBV7-8 to TRBJ1-4; D gene unclear. Per germline, CDR1 SGHVS and CDR2 FQNEAQ. This CDR3 has 15 residues. The germline V and J ends were trimmed by 1 base and 2 bases, with 8 bases remaining between them. CDR3 in amino acids: CASSLVGSTNEKLFF. Here the CDR3 DNA reads TGTGCCAGCAGCTTAGTGGGGAGCACTAATGAAAAACTGTTTTTT.

The V gene is TRBV7-9, the J gene TRBJ2-3; maybe TRBD2 (6 bases). The germline V and J ends were trimmed by 11 bases and 2 bases, with 20 bases remaining between them. This CDR3 is built from 15 residues. The germline V gene has CDR1 SEHNR and CDR2 FQNEAQ (reference sequence). CDR3 sequence reads: CAPGGTGEITDTQYF. The CDR3 DNA is TGTGCCCCCGGCGGTACGGGAGAGATCACAGATACGCAGTATTTT. The whole variable domain, filled in from reference TRBV7-9 and TRBJ2-3, reads DTGVSQNPRHKITKRGQNVTFRCDPISEHNRLYWYRQTLGQGPEFLTYFQNEAQLEKSRLLSDRFSAERPKGSFSTLEIQRTEQGDSAMYLCAPGGTGEITDTQYFGPGTRLTVL.

The chain carries TRBV7-3 and TRBJ2-1, with TRBD2 identical over 12 bases. The germline gives CDR1 SGHTA, CDR2 FQGTGA. Trimming removed 5 bases from V and 15 bases from J; junction bases left unmatched: 8. The CDR3 contains 13 residues. CDR3 sequence reads: CASSPTSGGGRFF. In nucleotides, the CDR3 is TGTGCCAGCAGCCCGACTAGCGGGGGCGGACGGTTCTTC.

V gene TRBV21-1 combines with J gene TRBJ1-2; the D call in the table, TRBD1, was not verified against the DNA. TRBV21-1 is labeled a pseudogene. The CDR3 is 16 amino acids. CDR3 in DNA: TGTGCCAGCAGCAAAGATTACCCGGACAAAAACTATGGCTACACCTTC. Its protein product is CASSKDYPDKNYGYTF.

The V and J genes are TRBV5-1 and TRBJ1-2; TRBD1 aligns across 7 bases. V lost 1 base to trimming and J lost 6 bases; unmatched junction nucleotides: 6. CDR3 size: 14 residues. The germline V gene encodes CDR1 SGHRS and CDR2 YFSETQ. CDR3 sequence (DNA): TGCGCCAGCAGCTTGATGACAGGGACGAATGGCTACACCTTC. Translation: CASSLMTGTNGYTF.